The clone carrying this T cell receptor beta chain was observed a few times. The antigen is undetermined. cDNA serving as the sequencing template came from extracted, reverse transcribed RNA. The protocol was immunoSEQ multiplex PCR, while the TCRdb copy is restricted to in-frame clones and leaves out a portion. The sample contains over 150,000 clones, about 53% of which appear only once. These data come from a study of CD8+ T cells in alopecia areata. As for the study in general: Scalp area affected, as a percentage, set the severity score of treated patients.

Findings of the study overall: Persistence in scalp and blood during tofacitinib was observed for many expanded lesional clones. In patients, TCRs were shared less clearly than in mice, and HLA may possibly be involved.

The CDR3 is 14 residues long. V lost 3 bases, J lost 6 bases, and 7 bases stayed unmatched. CDR1 is SGHAT, CDR2 FQNNGV, per germline. Treatment defined: oral pan-JAK inhibitor, 5-10 mg twice daily. Obtained from alopecia areata patients were lesional scalp punch biopsies along with peripheral blood. The chain recombines TRBV11-2 with TRBJ1-1, with 7 bases fitting TRBD1. The TCR originated in a human donor with alopecia areata. Sequencing used CD8+ T cells sorted from blood, obtained at week 24, from a patient treated with tofacitinib. CDR3 DNA: TGTGCCAGCAGCTTCCAACCCGACAGGGCTGAAGCTTTCTTT. This encodes CASSFQPDRAEAFF.